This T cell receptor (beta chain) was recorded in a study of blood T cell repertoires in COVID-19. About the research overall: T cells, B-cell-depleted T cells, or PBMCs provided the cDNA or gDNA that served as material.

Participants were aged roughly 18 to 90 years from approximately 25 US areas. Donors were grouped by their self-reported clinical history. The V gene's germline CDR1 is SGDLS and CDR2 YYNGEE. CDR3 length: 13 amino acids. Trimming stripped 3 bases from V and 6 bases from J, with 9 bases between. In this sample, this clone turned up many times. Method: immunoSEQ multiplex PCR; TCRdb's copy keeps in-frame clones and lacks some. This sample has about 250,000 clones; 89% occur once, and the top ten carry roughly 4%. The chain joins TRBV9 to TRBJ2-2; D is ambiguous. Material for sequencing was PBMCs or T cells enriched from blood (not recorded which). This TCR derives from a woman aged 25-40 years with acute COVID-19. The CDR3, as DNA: TGTGCCAGCAGCGCCGGGTCCCCCGGGGAGCTGTTTTTT. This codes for CASSAGSPGELFF.